The rows below give T cell receptor beta chains drawn from one sample of a study of tumor-infiltrating lymphocytes in oesophageal squamous cell carcinoma. TCRdb re-called the PCR reads through MiXCR, storing one row per CDR3 protein. The repertoire holds around 12,000 distinct CDR3 sequences, with roughly half as singletons. Specimen: normal esophageal tissue next to the tumor. The receptor set was obtained from a male donor with esophageal squamous cell carcinoma. Each CDR3 is given with its conserved first and last residue. D genes are given only for firm matches. Part of the rows lack a size; the others show once, few, many or a class for expanded clones.

V: TRBV7-4
size: -
J: TRBJ2-7
D: -
CDR3: CASSPPSYEQYF
DNA: TGTGCCAGCAGCCCCCCCTCCTACGAGCAGTACTTC

V: TRBV6-6
size: medium-sized
J: TRBJ2-7
D: TRBD2
CDR3: CASSYQGLAEPYEQYF
DNA: TGTGCCAGCAGTTACCAGGGACTAGCGGAACCCTACGAGCAGTACTTC

V: TRBV12-3/TRBV12-4
size: few
J: TRBJ2-1
D: -
CDR3: CASSSNRRDNEQFF
DNA: TGTGCCAGCAGTTCCAACCGGAGAGACAATGAGCAGTTCTTC

V: TRBV7-9
size: medium-sized
J: TRBJ2-5
D: TRBD1
CDR3: CASSPTRSDRGRLETQYF
DNA: TGTGCCAGCAGCCCCACCCGCTCGGACAGGGGGCGTTTGGAGACCCAGTACTTC

V: TRBV20-1
size: -
J: TRBJ2-2
D: TRBD2
CDR3: CSAVSGGADGELFF
DNA: TGCAGTGCTGTTAGCGGGGGGGCCGACGGGGAGCTGTTTTTT

V: TRBV5-1
size: few
J: TRBJ1-2
D: TRBD1
CDR3: CASSSGGSGQGSYGYTF
DNA: TGCGCCAGCAGCTCGGGGGGGTCGGGACAGGGGAGCTATGGCTACACCTTC

V: TRBV7-2
size: -
J: TRBJ2-1
D: -
CDR3: CASSLDSLARPYNEQFF
DNA: TGTGCCAGCAGCTTAGATTCCCTGGCAAGACCCTACAATGAGCAGTTCTTC

V: TRBV24-1
size: many
J: TRBJ2-2
D: TRBD1
CDR3: CATSDLNRGQTGELFF
DNA: TGTGCCACCAGTGACCTAAACAGGGGGCAGACCGGGGAGCTGTTTTTT

V: TRBV7-6
size: -
J: TRBJ2-5
D: -
CDR3: CASSSPHETQYF
DNA: TGTGCCAGCAGCTCACCTCACGAGACCCAGTACTTC

V: TRBV9
size: few
J: TRBJ2-5
D: -
CDR3: CASSQGGRGRGETQYF
DNA: TGTGCCAGCAGCCAGGGGGGTCGGGGGCGAGGAGAGACCCAGTACTTC

V: TRBV20-1
size: many
J: TRBJ2-1
D: TRBD2
CDR3: CSARSRLAGEYNEQFF
DNA: TGCAGTGCTCGATCTCGACTAGCGGGAGAATACAATGAGCAGTTCTTC

V: TRBV28
size: -
J: TRBJ1-5
D: -
CDR3: CASSLSGSNQPQHF
DNA: TGTGCCAGCAGTTTATCGGGAAGCAATCAGCCCCAGCATTTT

V: TRBV2
size: -
J: TRBJ1-2
D: TRBD1
CDR3: CASSRQGTGGYTF
DNA: TGTGCCAGCAGTAGACAGGGGACGGGTGGCTACACCTTC

V: TRBV6-1
size: many
J: TRBJ1-6
D: -
CDR3: CASSEGTNNSPLHF
DNA: TGTGCCAGCAGTGAAGGGACGAATAATTCACCCCTCCACTTT

V: TRBV3-1
size: -
J: TRBJ1-5
D: -
CDR3: CASSQASANQPQHF
DNA: TGTGCCAGCAGCCAAGCGTCAGCCAATCAGCCCCAGCATTTT

V: TRBV6-9
size: -
J: TRBJ2-6
D: -
CDR3: CASTFSGSGANVLTF
DNA: TGTGCCAGCACCTTTAGCGGTTCTGGGGCCAACGTCCTGACTTTC

V: TRBV7-6
size: -
J: TRBJ2-3
D: TRBD2
CDR3: CASSLEAGTRVDEQYF
DNA: TGTGCCAGCAGCTTAGAGGCGGGGACTAGAGTGGATGAGCAGTATTTT

V: TRBV7-8
size: -
J: TRBJ2-5
D: -
CDR3: CASSWAGRETQYF
DNA: TGTGCCAGCAGCTGGGCAGGGCGGGAGACCCAGTACTTC

V: TRBV27
size: once
J: TRBJ2-6
D: -
CDR3: CASSRTRGGGANVLTF
DNA: TGTGCCAGCAGTAGGACCCGTGGAGGGGGGGCCAACGTCCTGACTTTC

V: TRBV19
size: many
J: TRBJ2-1
D: -
CDR3: CASRGGGSLEQFF
DNA: TGTGCCAGTAGGGGTGGGGGATCTTTGGAGCAGTTCTTC

V: TRBV28
size: -
J: TRBJ2-3
D: -
CDR3: CASSLDTQYF
DNA: TGTGCCAGCAGTTTGGATACGCAGTATTTT

V: TRBV11-2
size: -
J: TRBJ2-1
D: -
CDR3: CASSLTDTQFF
DNA: TGTGCCAGCAGCCTCACAGATACGCAGTTCTTC

V: TRBV11-3
size: -
J: TRBJ2-3
D: TRBD1
CDR3: CASSLDGTGTDTQYF
DNA: TGTGCCAGCAGCTTAGATGGGACAGGCACAGATACGCAGTATTTT

V: TRBV27
size: few
J: TRBJ2-3
D: -
CDR3: CASSISGVYSDTQYF
DNA: TGTGCCAGCAGTATCTCAGGGGTTTACTCAGATACGCAGTATTTT

V: TRBV27
size: -
J: TRBJ1-5
D: TRBD1
CDR3: CASSEGDSHQPQHF
DNA: TGTGCCAGCAGTGAAGGGGACAGTCATCAGCCCCAGCATTTT

V: TRBV7-6
size: -
J: TRBJ2-1
D: TRBD2
CDR3: CASSLVLLPGGSEQFF
DNA: TGTGCCAGCAGCTTAGTATTACTACCCGGGGGGAGTGAGCAGTTCTTC